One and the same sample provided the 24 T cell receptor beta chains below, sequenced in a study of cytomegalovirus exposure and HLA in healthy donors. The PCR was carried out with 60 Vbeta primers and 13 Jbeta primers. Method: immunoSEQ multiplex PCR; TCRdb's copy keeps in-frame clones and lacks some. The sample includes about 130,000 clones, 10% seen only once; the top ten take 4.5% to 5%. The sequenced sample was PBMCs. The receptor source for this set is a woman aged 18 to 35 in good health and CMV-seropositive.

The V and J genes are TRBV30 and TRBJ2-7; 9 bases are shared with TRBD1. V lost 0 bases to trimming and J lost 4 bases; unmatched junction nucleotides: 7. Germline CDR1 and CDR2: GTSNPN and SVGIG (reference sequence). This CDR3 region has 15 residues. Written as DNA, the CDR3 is TGTGCCTGGAGTGTACTCCGAGGGACAGGGTACGAGCAGTACTTC. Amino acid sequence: CAWSVLRGTGYEQYF.

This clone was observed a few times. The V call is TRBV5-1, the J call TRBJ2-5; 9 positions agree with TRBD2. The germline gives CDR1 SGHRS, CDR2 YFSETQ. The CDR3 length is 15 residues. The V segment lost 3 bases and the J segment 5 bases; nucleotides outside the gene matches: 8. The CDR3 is CASSSIAGEPETQYF. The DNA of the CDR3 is TGCGCCAGCAGCTCCATAGCGGGAGAGCCGGAGACCCAGTACTTC.

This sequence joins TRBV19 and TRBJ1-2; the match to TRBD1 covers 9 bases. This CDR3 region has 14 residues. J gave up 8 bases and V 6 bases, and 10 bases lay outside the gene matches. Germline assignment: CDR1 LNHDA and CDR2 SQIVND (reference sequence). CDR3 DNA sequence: TGTGCCAGTAGCCCGGACAGGGGTTCTTGGGGCTACACCTTC. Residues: CASSPDRGSWGYTF.

Here the CDR3 DNA reads TGCGCCAGCAGCCAAAAGACTAGCGGGAGGGCCTTTCCCCAGTATTTT. Translated, it gives CASSQKTSGRAFPQYF. The chain uses TRBV5-1 and TRBJ2-3; 14 bases are shared with TRBD2. With 4 bases clipped from V and 12 bases from J, the junction kept 13 bases outside the gene matches. This CDR3 contains 16 residues. Germline V gives CDR1 SGHRS, CDR2 YFSETQ.

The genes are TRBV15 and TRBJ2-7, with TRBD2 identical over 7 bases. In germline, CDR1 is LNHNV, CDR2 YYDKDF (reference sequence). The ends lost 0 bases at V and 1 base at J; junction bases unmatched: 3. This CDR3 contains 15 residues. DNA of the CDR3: TGTGCCACCAGCAGAGACGGGACTACTTCCTACGAGCAGTACTTC. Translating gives CATSRDGTTSYEQYF. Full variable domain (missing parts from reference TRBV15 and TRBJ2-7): DAMVIQNPRYQVTQFGKPVTLSCSQTLNHNVMYWYQQKSSQAPKLLFHYYDKDFNNEADTPDNFQSRRPNTSFCFLDIRSPGLGDTAMYLCATSRDGTTSYEQYFGPGTRLTVT.

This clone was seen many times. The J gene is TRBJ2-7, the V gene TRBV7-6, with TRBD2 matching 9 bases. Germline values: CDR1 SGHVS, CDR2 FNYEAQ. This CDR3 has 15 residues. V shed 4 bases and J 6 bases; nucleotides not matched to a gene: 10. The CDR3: CASSSLAGEGGEQYF. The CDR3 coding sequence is TGTGCCAGCAGCTCCTTAGCGGGAGAGGGAGGCGAGCAGTACTTC.

The CDR3 sequence is CASGWEGDTQYF. The CDR3 nucleotides read TGTGCTAGTGGTTGGGAGGGGGATACGCAGTATTTT. The chain carries TRBV12-5 and TRBJ2-3; 7 bases are shared with TRBD2. Per germline, CDR1 LGHNT and CDR2 FRNRAP. The CDR3 sequence is 12 residues long. J was trimmed by 6 bases and V by 4 bases; bases with no gene match: 1.

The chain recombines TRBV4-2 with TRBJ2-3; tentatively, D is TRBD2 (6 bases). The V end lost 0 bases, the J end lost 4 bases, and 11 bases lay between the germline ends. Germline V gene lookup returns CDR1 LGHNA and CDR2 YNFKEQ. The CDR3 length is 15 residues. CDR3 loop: CASSQDLGSADTQYF. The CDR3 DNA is TGTGCCAGCAGCCAAGATCTCGGGAGTGCAGATACGCAGTATTTT.

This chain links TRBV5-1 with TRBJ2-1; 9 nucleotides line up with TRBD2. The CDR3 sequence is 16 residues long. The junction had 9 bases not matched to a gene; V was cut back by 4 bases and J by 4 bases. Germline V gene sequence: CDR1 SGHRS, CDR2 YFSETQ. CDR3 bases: TGCGCCAGCAGCCCAGGGACTAGCTACACTTACAATGAGCAGTTCTTC. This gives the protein CASSPGTSYTYNEQFF.

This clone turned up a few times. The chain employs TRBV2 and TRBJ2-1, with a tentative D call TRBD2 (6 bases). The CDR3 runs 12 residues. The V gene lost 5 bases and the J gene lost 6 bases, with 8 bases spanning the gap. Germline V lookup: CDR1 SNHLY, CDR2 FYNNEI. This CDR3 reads CASSYSGNEQFF. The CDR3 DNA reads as TGTGCCAGCAGTTATAGCGGCAATGAGCAGTTCTTC.

The CDR3 protein is CASSRNDRGVEAFF. The CDR3 DNA follows: TGCGCCAGCAGCCGAAACGACAGGGGCGTTGAAGCTTTCTTT. The chain employs TRBV5-1 and TRBJ1-1; 8 bases are a match to TRBD1. The CDR3 length is 14 residues. Unmatched junction bases numbered 9, after V lost 4 bases and J lost 7 bases. Germline V lookup: CDR1 SGHRS, CDR2 YFSETQ.

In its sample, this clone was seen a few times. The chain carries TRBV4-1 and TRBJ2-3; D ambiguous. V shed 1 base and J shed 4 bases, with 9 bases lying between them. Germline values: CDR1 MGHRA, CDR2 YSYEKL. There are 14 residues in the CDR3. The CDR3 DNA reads TGCGCCAGCAGCCAAGTGGGCTGGCCAGATACGCAGTATTTT. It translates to CASSQVGWPDTQYF.

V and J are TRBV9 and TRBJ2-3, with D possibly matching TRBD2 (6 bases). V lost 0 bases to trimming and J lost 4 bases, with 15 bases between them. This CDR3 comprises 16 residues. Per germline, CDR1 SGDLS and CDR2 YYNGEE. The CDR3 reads CASSVGVRGFPDTQYF. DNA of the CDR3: TGTGCCAGCAGCGTAGGGGTACGGGGGTTTCCAGATACGCAGTATTTT.

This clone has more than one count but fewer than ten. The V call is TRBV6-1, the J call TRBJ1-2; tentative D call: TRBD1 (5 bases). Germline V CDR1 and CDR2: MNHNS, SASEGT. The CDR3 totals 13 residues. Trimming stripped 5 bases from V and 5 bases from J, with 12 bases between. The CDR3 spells CASSLQVQYGYTF. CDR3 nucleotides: TGTGCCAGCAGTTTACAGGTCCAATATGGCTACACCTTC.

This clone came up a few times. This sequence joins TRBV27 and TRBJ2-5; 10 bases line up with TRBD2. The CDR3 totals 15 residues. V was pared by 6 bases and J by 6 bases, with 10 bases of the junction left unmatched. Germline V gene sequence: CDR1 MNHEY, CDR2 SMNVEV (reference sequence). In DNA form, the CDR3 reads TGTGCCAGCAGCCCCTGGCTAGCGGGAGATCAGACCCAGTACTTC. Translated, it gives CASSPWLAGDQTQYF.

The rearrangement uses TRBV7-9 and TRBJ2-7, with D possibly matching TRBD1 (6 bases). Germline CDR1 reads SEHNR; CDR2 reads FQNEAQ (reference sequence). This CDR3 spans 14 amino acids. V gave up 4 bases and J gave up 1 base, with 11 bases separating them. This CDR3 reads CASSSPRGSYEQYF. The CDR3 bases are TGTGCCAGCAGCTCCCCTAGGGGGTCCTACGAGCAGTACTTC.

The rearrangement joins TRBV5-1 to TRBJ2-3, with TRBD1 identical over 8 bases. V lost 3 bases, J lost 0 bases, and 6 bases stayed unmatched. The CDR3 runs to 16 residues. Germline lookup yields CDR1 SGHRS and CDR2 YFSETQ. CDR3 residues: CASSSGRTGSTDTQYF. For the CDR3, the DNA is TGCGCCAGCAGCTCGGGAAGGACAGGGAGCACAGATACGCAGTATTTT.

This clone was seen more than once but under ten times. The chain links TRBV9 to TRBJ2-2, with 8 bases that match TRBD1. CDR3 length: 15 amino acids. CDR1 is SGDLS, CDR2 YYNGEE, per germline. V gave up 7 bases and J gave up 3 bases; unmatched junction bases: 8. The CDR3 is CASRGATGDTGELFF. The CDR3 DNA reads TGTGCCAGCCGAGGGGCGACAGGGGACACCGGGGAGCTGTTTTTT. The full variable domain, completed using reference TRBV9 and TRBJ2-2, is DSGVTQTPKHLITATGQRVTLRCSPRSGDLSVYWYQQSLDQGLQFLIQYYNGEERAKGNILERFSAQQFPDLHSELNLSSLELGDSALYFCASRGATGDTGELFFGEGSRLTVL.

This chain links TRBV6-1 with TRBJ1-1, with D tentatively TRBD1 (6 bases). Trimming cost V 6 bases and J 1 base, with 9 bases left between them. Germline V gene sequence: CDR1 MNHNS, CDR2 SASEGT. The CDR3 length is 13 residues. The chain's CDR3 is CASRTGRNTEAFF. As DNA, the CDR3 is TGTGCCAGCAGGACAGGACGGAACACTGAAGCTTTCTTT.

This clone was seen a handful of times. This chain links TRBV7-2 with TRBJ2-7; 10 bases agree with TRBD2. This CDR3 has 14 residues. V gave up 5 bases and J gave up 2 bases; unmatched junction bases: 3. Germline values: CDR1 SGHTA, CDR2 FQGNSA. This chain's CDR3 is CASSPAGGPYEQYF. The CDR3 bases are TGTGCCAGCAGCCCAGCGGGAGGGCCCTACGAGCAGTACTTC.

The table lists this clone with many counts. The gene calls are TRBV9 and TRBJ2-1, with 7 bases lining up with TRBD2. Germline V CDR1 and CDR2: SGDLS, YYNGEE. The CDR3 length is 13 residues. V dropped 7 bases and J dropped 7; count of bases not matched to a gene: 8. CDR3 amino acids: CASAAGRGNEQFF. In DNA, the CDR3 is TGTGCCAGCGCGGCTGGGCGGGGGAATGAGCAGTTCTTC.

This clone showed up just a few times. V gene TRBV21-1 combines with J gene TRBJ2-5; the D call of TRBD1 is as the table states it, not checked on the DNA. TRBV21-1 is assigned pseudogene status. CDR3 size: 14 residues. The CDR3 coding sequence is TGTGCCAGCAGCATATGGACAGGCCAAGAGACCCAGTACTTC. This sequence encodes CASSIWTGQETQYF.

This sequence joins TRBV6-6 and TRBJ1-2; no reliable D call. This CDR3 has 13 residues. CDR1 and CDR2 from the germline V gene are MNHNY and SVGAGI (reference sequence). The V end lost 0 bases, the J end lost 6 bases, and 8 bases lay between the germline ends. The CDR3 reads CASSYSEENGYTF. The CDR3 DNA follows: TGTGCCAGCAGTTACTCGGAGGAGAATGGCTACACCTTC.

The CDR3 spells CATRFPGGFTGELFF. The CDR3 region has the DNA TGTGCCACCAGATTCCCAGGGGGCTTCACCGGGGAGCTGTTTTTT. The chain combines TRBV15 with TRBJ2-2; 8 bases are a match to TRBD1. CDR1 is LNHNV, CDR2 YYDKDF, per germline (reference sequence). The CDR3 has 15 amino acids. With V trimmed by 6 bases and J by 4 bases, 7 bases remained unmatched. The entire variable domain, with the rest obtained from reference TRBV15 and TRBJ2-2, is as follows: DAMVIQNPRYQVTQFGKPVTLSCSQTLNHNVMYWYQQKSSQAPKLLFHYYDKDFNNEADTPDNFQSRRPNTSFCFLDIRSPGLGDTAMYLCATRFPGGFTGELFFGEGSRLTVL.